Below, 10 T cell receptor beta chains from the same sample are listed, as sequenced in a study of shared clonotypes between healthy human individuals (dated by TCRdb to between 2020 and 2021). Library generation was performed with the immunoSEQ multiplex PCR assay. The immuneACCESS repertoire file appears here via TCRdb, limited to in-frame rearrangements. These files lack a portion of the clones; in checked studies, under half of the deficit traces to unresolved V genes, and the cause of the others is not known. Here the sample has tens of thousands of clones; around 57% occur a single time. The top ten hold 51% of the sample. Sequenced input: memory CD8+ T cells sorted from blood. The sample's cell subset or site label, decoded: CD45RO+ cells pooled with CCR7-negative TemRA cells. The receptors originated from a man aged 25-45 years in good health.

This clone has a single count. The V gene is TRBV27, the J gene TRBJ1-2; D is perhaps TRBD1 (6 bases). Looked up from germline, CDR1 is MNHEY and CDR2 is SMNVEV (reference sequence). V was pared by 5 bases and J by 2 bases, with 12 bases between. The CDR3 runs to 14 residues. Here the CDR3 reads CASSVDSRNYGYTF. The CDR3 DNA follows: TGTGCCAGCAGTGTGGACAGCCGGAACTATGGCTACACCTTC.

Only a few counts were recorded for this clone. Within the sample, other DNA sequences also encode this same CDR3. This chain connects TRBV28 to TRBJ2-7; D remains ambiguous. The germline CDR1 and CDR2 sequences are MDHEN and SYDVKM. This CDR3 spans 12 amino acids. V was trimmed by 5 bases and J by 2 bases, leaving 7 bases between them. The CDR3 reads CASSPPTYEQYF. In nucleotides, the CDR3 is TGTGCCAGCAGTCCCCCCACCTACGAGCAGTACTTC.

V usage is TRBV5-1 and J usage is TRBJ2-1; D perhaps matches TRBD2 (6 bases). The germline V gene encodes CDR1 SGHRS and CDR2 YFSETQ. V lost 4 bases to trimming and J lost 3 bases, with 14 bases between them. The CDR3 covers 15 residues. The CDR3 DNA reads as TGCGCCAGCAGCCCCCCGGGACTTAACTACAATGAGCAGTTCTTC. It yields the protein CASSPPGLNYNEQFF.

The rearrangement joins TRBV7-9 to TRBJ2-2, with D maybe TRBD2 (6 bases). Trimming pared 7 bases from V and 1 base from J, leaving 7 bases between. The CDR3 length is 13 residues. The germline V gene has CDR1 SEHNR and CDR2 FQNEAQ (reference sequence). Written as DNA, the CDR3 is TGTGCCAGCACGGAGGGGAACACCGGGGAGCTGTTTTTT. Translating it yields CASTEGNTGELFF.

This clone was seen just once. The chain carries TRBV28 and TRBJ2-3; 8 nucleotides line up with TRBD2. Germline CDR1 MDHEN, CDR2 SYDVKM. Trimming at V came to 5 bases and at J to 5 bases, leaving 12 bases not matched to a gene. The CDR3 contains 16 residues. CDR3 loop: CASSPPHGRGGDTQYF. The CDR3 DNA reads TGTGCCAGCAGTCCCCCCCACGGGAGGGGGGGAGATACGCAGTATTTT. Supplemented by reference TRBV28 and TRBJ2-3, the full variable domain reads DVKVTQSSRYLVKRTGEKVFLECVQDMDHENMFWYRQDPGLGLRLIYFSYDVKMKEKGDIPEGYSVSREKKERFSLILESASTNQTSMYLCASSPPHGRGGDTQYFGPGTRLTVL.

CDR3 residues: CASSLVSDIWMDGYTF. Written as DNA, the CDR3 is TGTGCCAGCAGTTTAGTGTCAGACATTTGGATGGATGGCTACACCTTC. The rearrangement uses TRBV28 and TRBJ1-2; D call uncertain. The CDR3 length is 16 residues. CDR1 and CDR2 from the germline V gene are MDHEN and SYDVKM. The V and J ends lost 2 bases and 6 bases respectively, with 19 bases between them.

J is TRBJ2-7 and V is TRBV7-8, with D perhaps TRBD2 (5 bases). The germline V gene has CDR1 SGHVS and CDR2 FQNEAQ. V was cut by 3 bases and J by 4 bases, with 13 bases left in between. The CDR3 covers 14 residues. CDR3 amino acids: CASSFSGSVYEQYF. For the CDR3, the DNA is TGTGCCAGCAGCTTCTCGGGATCTGTATACGAGCAGTACTTC.

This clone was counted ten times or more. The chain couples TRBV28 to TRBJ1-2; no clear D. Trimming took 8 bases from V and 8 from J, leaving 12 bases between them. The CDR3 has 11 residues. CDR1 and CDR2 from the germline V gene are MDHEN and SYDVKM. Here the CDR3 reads CASASSYGYTF. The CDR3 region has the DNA TGTGCCAGCGCCTCATCGTACGGCTACACCTTC.

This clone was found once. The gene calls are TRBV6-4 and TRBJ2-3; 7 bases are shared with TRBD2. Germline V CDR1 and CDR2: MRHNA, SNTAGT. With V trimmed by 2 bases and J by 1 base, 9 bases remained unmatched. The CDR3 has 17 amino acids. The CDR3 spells CASSDGGSASGTDTQYF. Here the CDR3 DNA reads TGTGCCAGCAGTGACGGCGGGAGTGCGTCAGGCACAGATACGCAGTATTTT.

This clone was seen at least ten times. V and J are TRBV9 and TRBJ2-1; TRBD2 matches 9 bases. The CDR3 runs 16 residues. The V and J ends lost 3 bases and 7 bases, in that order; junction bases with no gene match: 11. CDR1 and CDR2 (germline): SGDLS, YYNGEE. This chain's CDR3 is CASSGRTSAIRNEQFF. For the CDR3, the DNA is TGTGCCAGCAGCGGGCGGACTAGCGCCATTAGGAATGAGCAGTTCTTC.